This T cell receptor (beta chain) comes out of a study of blood T cells in healthy people across ages. The study, taken as a whole, reports: From one million sequenced T cells, diversity estimates were lower bounds. Measured against age, TCR beta diversity per million T cells decreased in a roughly linear manner.

Trimming removed 1 base from V and 6 bases from J; junction bases left unmatched: 8. Germline-derived CDR1 and CDR2 are SQVTM and ANQGSEA. The CDR3 runs to 15 residues. Healthy Caucasian individuals from Russia aged roughly 6 to 90 served as donors. Sample-barcoded 5' priming and a J-beta primer mix drove a second PCR of roughly 6 to 12 cycles. The yield of each sample was at least 3 million CDR3-containing paired-end reads. TCRdb reanalysed the 5' RACE reads using MiXCR and keeps one entry per CDR3 protein. The table has roughly 680,000 distinct CDR3 sequences, around 48% seen once. For this clonotype: Its antigen is still unknown.

What was sequenced was blood. This receptor was obtained from a woman between 55 and 75 years old in good health. The rearrangement joins TRBV29-1 to TRBJ2-7; TRBD1 aligns across 11 bases. The CDR3 reads CSVEGGRTGGCEQYF. Written as DNA, the CDR3 is TGCAGCGTTGAAGGGGGACGGACAGGGGGCTGCGAGCAGTACTTC.